The 5 T cell receptor beta chains below all came from one sample that was sequenced in a study of T-cell reconstitution after alpha-beta-depleted transplantation in children. It was with unique molecular identifiers that the TCRbeta library was prepared. TCRdb called the PCR reads again in MiXCR, with one record for every CDR3 protein. The sample comprises 600,000 to 700,000 distinct CDR3 sequences, around a sixth of which are singletons, and 0.85% to 1.3% rests with the top ten. This specimen was PBMCs from the stem cell graft donor, taken from the stem cell graft. These receptors were collected from a human donor who donated a stem cell graft to a child with acute myeloid leukemia.

This clonotype appeared many times. Germline and junction disagree at one end, which may indicate a read error. The CDR3 coding sequence is TGTGCCAGCAGTCGGACCTCCTTGAACGCTGAAGCTTTCTTT. Translating gives CASSRTSLNAEAFF. This chain connects TRBV12-3 or TRBV12-4 to TRBJ1-1; D is undetermined. The CDR3 sequence is 14 residues long.

This clonotype was seen ten or more times. The chain is built from TRBV5-1 and TRBJ2-1; D is ambiguous. Germline V CDR1 and CDR2: SGHRS, YFSETQ. V dropped 0 bases and J dropped 4 bases, with 14 bases sitting between them. This CDR3 region has 16 residues. CDR3 loop: CASSLGSSSSYNEQFF. The CDR3 DNA reads TGCGCCAGCAGCTTGGGTTCTTCCTCCTCATACAATGAGCAGTTCTTC.

This clonotype appeared many times. The genes are TRBV5-1 and TRBJ2-1; D remains ambiguous. Germline values: CDR1 SGHRS, CDR2 YFSETQ. This CDR3 is 12 amino acids long. V was cut by 4 bases and J by 5 bases, with 7 bases left in between. CDR3 loop: CASSHPDNEQFF. Written as DNA, the CDR3 is TGCGCCAGCAGCCATCCTGACAATGAGCAGTTCTTC.

This clonotype showed up just a few times. This chain connects TRBV20-1 to TRBJ2-2, with TRBD2 matching 9 bases. The V segment lost 6 bases and the J segment 0 bases; nucleotides outside the gene matches: 8. This CDR3 spans 16 amino acids. Germline V gives CDR1 DFQATT, CDR2 SNEGSKA (reference sequence). The DNA of the CDR3 is TGCAGTGCCCCCCCGGAGCGGGGGGCGAACACCGGGGAGCTGTTTTTT. Amino acids: CSAPPERGANTGELFF.

About this clonotype itself: This may be a read error: a much more frequent sequence differs by one nucleotide. The V gene is TRBV20-1, the J gene TRBJ1-5, with D tentatively TRBD1 (5 bases). This CDR3 is built from 13 residues. The germline V gene has CDR1 DFQATT and CDR2 SNEGSKA (reference sequence). The ends were cut back, 5 bases at V and 7 bases at J, with 15 bases in the middle. The CDR3 DNA is TGCAGTGCTGCGCAGACAGCACGACAGCCCCAGCATTTT. It translates to CSAAQTARQPQHF.